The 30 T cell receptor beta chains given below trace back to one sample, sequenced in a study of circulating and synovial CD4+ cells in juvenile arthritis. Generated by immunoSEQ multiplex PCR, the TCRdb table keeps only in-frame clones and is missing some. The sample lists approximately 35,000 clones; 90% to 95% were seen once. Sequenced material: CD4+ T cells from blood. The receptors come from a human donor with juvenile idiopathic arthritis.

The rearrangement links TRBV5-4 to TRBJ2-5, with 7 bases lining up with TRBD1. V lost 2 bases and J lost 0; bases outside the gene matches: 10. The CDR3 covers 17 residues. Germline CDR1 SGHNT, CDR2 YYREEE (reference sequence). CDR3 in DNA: TGTGCCAGCAGCTTCGTAAAAGGGGGCTACAACCAAGAGACCCAGTACTTC. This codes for CASSFVKGGYNQETQYF. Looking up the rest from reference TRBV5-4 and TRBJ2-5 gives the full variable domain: ETGVTQSPTHLIKTRGQQVTLRCSSQSGHNTVSWYQQALGQGPQFIFQYYREEENGRGNFPPRFSGLQFPNYSSELNVNALELDDSALYLCASSFVKGGYNQETQYFGPGTRLLVL.

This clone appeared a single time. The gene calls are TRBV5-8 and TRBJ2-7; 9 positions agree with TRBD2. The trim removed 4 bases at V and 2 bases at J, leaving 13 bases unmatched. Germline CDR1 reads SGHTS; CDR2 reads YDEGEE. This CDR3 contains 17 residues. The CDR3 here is CASSAFWGGGRAYEQYF. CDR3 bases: TGTGCCAGCAGCGCGTTCTGGGGGGGCGGGAGGGCCTACGAGCAGTACTTC.

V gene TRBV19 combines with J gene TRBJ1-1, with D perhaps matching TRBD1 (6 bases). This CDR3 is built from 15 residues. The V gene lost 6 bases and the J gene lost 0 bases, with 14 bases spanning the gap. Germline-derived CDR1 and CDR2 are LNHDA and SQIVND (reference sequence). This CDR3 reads CASRPPGHLNTEAFF. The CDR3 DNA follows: TGTGCCAGTAGACCCCCGGGACACTTGAACACTGAAGCTTTCTTT.

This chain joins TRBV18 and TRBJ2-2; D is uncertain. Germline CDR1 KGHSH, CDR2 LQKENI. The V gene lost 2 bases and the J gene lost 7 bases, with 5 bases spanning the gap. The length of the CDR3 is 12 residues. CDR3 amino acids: CASSPILGELFF. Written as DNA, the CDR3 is TGTGCCAGCTCACCAATTCTCGGGGAGCTGTTTTTT.

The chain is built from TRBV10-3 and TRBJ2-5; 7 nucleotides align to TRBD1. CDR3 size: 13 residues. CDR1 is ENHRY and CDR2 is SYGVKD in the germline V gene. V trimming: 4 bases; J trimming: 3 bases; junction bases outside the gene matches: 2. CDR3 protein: CAISGQGEETQYF. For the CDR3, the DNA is TGTGCCATCAGTGGCCAGGGGGAAGAGACCCAGTACTTC.

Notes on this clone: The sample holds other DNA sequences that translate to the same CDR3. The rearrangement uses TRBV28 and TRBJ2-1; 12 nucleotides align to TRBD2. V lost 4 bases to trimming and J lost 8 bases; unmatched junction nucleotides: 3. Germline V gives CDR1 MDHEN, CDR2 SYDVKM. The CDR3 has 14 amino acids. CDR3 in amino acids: CASSSGLAGYEQFF. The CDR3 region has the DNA TGTGCCAGCAGTTCTGGACTAGCGGGATATGAGCAGTTCTTC.

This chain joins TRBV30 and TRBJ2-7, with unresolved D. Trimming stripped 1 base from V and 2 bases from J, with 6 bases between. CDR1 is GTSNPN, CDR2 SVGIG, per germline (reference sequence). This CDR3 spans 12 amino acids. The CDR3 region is CAWSATTYEQYF. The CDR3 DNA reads TGTGCCTGGAGTGCAACTACCTACGAGCAGTACTTC. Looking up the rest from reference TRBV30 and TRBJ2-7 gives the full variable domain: SQTIHQWPATLVQPVGSPLSLECTVEGTSNPNLYWYRQAAGRGLQLLFYSVGIGQISSEVPQNLSASRPQDRQFILSSKKLLLSDSGFYLCAWSATTYEQYFGPGTRLTVT.

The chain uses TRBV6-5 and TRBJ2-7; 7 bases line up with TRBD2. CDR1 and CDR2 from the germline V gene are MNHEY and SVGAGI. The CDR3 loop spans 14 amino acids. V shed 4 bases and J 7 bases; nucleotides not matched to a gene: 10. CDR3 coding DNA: TGTGCCAGCAGTTGGCGGGGAGGGAACCTAGAGCAGTACTTC. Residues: CASSWRGGNLEQYF.

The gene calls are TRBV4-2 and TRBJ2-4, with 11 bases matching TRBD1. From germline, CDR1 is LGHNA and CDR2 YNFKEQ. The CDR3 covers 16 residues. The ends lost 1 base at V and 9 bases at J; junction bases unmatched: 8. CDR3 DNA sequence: TGTGCCAGCAGCCAAGGAGCGGACAGGGGGCTTGGCATTCAGTACTTC. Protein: CASSQGADRGLGIQYF.

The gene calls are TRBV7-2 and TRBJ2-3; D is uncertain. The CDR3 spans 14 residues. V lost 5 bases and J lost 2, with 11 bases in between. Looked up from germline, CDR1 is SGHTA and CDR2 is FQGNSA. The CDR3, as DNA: TGTGCCAGCAGCGGGCAGAGCTACACAGATACGCAGTATTTT. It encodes CASSGQSYTDTQYF.

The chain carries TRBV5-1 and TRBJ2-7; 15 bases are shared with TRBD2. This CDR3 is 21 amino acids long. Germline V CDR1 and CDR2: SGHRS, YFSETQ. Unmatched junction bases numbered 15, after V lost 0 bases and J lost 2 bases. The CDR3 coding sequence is TGCGCCAGCAGCTTGGTAGTAGGGATGGGGACTAGCGGGGGGCATCCCTACGAGCAGTACTTC. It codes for CASSLVVGMGTSGGHPYEQYF.

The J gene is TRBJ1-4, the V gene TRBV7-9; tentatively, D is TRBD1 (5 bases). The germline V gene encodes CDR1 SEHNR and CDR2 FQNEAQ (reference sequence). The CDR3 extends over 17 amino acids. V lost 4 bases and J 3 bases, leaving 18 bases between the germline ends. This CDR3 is CASSSKSLDRANEKLFF. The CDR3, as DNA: TGTGCCAGCAGCTCCAAATCGTTAGACAGAGCTAATGAAAAACTGTTTTTT.

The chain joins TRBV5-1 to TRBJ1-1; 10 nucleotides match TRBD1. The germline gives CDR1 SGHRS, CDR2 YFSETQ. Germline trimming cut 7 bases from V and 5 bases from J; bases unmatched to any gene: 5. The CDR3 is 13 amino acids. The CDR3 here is CASGQGVGTEAFF. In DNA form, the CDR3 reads TGCGCCAGCGGACAGGGGGTAGGGACTGAAGCTTTCTTT.

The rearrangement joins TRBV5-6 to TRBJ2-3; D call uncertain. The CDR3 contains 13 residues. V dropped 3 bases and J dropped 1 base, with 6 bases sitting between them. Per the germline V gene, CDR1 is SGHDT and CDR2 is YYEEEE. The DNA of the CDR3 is TGTGCCAGCAGCTCGACTGGCACAGATACGCAGTATTTT. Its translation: CASSSTGTDTQYF.

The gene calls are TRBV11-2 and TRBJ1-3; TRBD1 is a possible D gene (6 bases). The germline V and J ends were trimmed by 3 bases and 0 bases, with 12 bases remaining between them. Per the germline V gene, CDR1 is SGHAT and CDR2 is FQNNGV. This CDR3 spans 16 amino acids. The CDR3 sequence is CASSLDSALSGNTIYF. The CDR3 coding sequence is TGTGCCAGCAGCTTGGACAGTGCCCTCTCTGGAAACACCATATATTTT.

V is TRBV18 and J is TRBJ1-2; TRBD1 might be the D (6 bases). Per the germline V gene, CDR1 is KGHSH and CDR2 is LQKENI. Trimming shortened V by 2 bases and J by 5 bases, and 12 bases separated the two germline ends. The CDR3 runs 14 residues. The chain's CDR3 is CASSPTGIDYGYTF. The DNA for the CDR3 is TGTGCCAGCTCACCAACAGGGATTGATTATGGCTACACCTTC.

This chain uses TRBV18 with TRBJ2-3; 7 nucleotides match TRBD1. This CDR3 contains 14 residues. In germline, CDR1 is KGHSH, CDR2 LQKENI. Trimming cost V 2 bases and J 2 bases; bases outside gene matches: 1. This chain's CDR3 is CASSPGTVTDTQYF. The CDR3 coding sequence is TGTGCCAGCTCACCAGGGACAGTCACAGATACGCAGTATTTT.

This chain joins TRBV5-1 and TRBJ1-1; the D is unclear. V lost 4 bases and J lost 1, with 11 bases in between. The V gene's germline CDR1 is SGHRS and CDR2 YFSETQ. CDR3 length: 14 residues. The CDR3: CASSLTGSNTEAFF. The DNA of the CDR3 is TGCGCCAGCAGCCTGACGGGTTCGAACACTGAAGCTTTCTTT. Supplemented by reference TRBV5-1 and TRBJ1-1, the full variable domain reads KAGVTQTPRYLIKTRGQQVTLSCSPISGHRSVSWYQQTPGQGLQFLFEYFSETQRNKGNFPGRFSGRQFSNSRSEMNVSTLELGDSALYLCASSLTGSNTEAFFGQGTRLTVV.

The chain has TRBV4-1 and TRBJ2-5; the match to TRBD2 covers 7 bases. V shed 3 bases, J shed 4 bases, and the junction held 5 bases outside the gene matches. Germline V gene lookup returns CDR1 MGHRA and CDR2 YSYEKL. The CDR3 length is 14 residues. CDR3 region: CASSQRESLETQYF. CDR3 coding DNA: TGCGCCAGCAGCCAGCGGGAGAGCTTAGAGACCCAGTACTTC.

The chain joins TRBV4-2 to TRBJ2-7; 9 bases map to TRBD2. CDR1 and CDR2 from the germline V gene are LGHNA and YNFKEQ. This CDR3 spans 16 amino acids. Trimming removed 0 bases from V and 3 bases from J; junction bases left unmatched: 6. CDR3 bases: TGTGCCAGCAGCCAAGATCGGAGACTAGCGGACTACGAGCAGTACTTC. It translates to CASSQDRRLADYEQYF.

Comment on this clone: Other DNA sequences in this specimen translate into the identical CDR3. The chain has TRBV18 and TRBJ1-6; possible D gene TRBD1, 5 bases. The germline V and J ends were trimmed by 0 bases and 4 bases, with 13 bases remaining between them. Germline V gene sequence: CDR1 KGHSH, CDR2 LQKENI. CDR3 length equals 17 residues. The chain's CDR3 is CASSPPTGGTYNSPLHF. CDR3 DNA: TGTGCCAGCTCACCACCGACGGGAGGGACTTATAATTCACCCCTCCACTTT.

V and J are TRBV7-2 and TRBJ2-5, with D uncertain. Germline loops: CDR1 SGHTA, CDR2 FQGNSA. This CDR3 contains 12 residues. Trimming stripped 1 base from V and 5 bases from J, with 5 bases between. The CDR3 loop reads CASSLVEETQYF. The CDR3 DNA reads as TGTGCCAGCAGCTTAGTGGAGGAGACCCAGTACTTC. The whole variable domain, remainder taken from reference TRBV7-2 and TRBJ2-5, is GAGVSQSPSNKVTEKGKDVELRCDPISGHTALYWYRQSLGQGLEFLIYFQGNSAPDKSGLPSDRFSAERTGGSVSTLTIQRTQQEDSAVYLCASSLVEETQYFGPGTRLLVL.

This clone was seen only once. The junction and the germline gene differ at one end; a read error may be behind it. The CDR3 region is CASSLAGGYEQFF. CDR3 in DNA: TGTGCCAGCAGCCTAGCGGGAGGGTACGAGCAGTTCTTC. The V gene is TRBV7-2, the J gene TRBJ2-1; 12 bases line up with TRBD2. CDR3 length equals 13 residues. Germline CDR1 and CDR2: SGHTA and FQGNSA.

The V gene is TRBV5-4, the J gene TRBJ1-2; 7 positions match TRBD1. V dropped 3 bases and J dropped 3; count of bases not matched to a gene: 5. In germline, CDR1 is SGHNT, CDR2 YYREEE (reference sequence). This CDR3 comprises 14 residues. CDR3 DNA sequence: TGTGCCAGCAGCTGGTCCGGGACAGACTATGGCTACACCTTC. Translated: CASSWSGTDYGYTF.

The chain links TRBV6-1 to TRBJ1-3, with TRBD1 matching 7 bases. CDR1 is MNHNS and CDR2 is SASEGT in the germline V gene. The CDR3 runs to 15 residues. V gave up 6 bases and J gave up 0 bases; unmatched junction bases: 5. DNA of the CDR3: TGTGCCAGCAGGAGGGACAGCCCCTCTGGAAACACCATATATTTT. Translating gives CASRRDSPSGNTIYF.

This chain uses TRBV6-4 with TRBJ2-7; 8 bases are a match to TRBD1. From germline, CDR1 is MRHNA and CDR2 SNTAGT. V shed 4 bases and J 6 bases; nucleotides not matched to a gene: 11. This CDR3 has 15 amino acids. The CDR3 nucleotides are TGTGCCAGCAGTGCCGAGGAGGCAGGGGGCTTCGAGCAGTACTTC. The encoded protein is CASSAEEAGGFEQYF.

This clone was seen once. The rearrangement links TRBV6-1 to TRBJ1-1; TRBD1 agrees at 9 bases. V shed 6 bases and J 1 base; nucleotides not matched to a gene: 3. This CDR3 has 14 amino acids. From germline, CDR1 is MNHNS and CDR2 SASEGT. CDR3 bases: TGTGCCAGCAGAAGGGGACAGGGGAACACTGAAGCTTTCTTT. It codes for CASRRGQGNTEAFF.

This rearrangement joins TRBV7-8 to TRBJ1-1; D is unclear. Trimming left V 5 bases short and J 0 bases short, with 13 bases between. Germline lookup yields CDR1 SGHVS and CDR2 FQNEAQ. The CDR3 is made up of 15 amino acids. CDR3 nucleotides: TGTGCCAGCAGCCCAATGGGCCAGATGAACACTGAAGCTTTCTTT. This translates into CASSPMGQMNTEAFF.

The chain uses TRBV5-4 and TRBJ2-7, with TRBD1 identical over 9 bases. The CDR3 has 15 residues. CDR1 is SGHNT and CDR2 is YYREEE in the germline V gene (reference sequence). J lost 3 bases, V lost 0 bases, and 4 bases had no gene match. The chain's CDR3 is CASSLGGTGLYEQYF. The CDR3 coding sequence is TGTGCCAGCAGCTTGGGTGGGACAGGGCTCTACGAGCAGTACTTC.

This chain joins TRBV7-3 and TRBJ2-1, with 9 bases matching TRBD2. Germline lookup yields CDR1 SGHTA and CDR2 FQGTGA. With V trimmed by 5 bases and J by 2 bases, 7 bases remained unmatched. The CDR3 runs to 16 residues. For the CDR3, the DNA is TGTGCCAGCAGCCCAAAGACTAGCGGAACCTACAATGAGCAGTTCTTC. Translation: CASSPKTSGTYNEQFF. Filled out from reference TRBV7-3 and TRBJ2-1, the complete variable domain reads GAGVSQTPSNKVTEKGKYVELRCDPISGHTALYWYRQSLGQGPEFLIYFQGTGAADDSGLPNDRFFAVRPEGSVSTLKIQRTERGDSAVYLCASSPKTSGTYNEQFFGPGTRLTVL.